Below are 29 T cell receptor beta chains sequenced from a single sample in a study of T cells after yellow fever vaccination. From the 5' RACE reads, TCRdb called clonotypes with MiXCR, one entry per CDR3 protein. The sample contains under 150,000 distinct CDR3 sequences, over 12% of which appear only once. The sequencing used CD8+ T cells sorted from PBMCs, collected 5 days after the yellow fever booster vaccination. These TCRs come from a man aged 18 to 35 who received the YFV17D yellow fever vaccine.

This clonotype has just a few counts. The genes are TRBV6-5 and TRBJ2-6; D perhaps matches TRBD1 (5 bases). Germline V gives CDR1 MNHEY, CDR2 SVGAGI. V lost 7 bases and J 0 bases, leaving 16 bases between the germline ends. The CDR3 consists of 17 residues. DNA for the CDR3: TGTGCCAGCATGGGGCAGAGAAGCTTCTCTGGGGCCAACGTCCTGACTTTC. Protein product: CASMGQRSFSGANVLTF.

This clonotype showed up just a few times. This chain joins TRBV7-9 and TRBJ2-7, with unresolved D. V shed 4 bases and J shed 1 base, with 17 bases lying between them. Germline lookup yields CDR1 SEHNR and CDR2 FQNEAQ (reference sequence). The CDR3 totals 16 residues. The CDR3 reads CASSSLRALGSYEQYV. The CDR3 DNA reads as TGTGCCAGCAGCTCCCTTCGGGCCCTCGGTTCCTACGAGCAGTACGTC.

This clonotype was counted only a few times. The rearrangement uses TRBV28 and TRBJ1-1; D is unresolved. CDR3 length: 13 amino acids. With 4 bases removed from V and 0 bases from J, the gap between germline ends came to 6 bases. Germline V gives CDR1 MDHEN, CDR2 SYDVKM. CDR3 amino acids: CASSSQLNTEAFF. CDR3 nucleotides: TGTGCCAGCAGTTCCCAATTGAACACTGAAGCTTTCTTT. The full variable domain, with the rest looked up from reference TRBV28 and TRBJ1-1, is DVKVTQSSRYLVKRTGEKVFLECVQDMDHENMFWYRQDPGLGLRLIYFSYDVKMKEKGDIPEGYSVSREKKERFSLILESASTNQTSMYLCASSSQLNTEAFFGQGTRLTVV.

The chain joins TRBV20-1 to TRBJ2-1; 11 bases agree with TRBD2. J lost 0 bases, V lost 1 base, and 11 bases had no gene match. This CDR3 has 19 amino acids. The V gene's germline CDR1 is DFQATT and CDR2 SNEGSKA (reference sequence). The chain's CDR3 is CSARVVLAGAWSSYNEQFF. The CDR3 DNA reads TGCAGTGCTAGAGTGGTACTAGCGGGGGCCTGGAGCTCCTACAATGAGCAGTTCTTC.

V and J are TRBV11-2 and TRBJ2-5, with 10 bases that match TRBD1. Trimming cost V 3 bases and J 5 bases; bases outside gene matches: 9. This CDR3 has 16 amino acids. From germline, CDR1 is SGHAT and CDR2 FQNNGV. The CDR3 bases are TGTGCCAGCAGCTTCCGGACAGGGGGTTTCGGCGAGACCCAGTACTTC. Its protein is CASSFRTGGFGETQYF.

This clonotype has a count of ten or more. V is TRBV4-1 and J is TRBJ2-5, with 7 nucleotides matching TRBD1. Germline V lookup: CDR1 MGHRA, CDR2 YSYEKL. Trimming at V came to 1 base and at J to 14 bases, leaving 10 bases not matched to a gene. The CDR3 loop spans 13 amino acids. The CDR3 is CASSQAGDRAYYF. CDR3 nucleotides: TGCGCCAGCAGCCAAGCCGGGGACAGAGCCTACTACTTC.

The sample holds a few counts of this clonotype. The J gene is TRBJ1-5, the V gene TRBV12-3 or TRBV12-4, with D possibly being TRBD1 (5 bases). The CDR3 runs to 16 residues. Trimming cost V 3 bases and J 2 bases, with 14 bases left between them. The CDR3: CASSLGYGGGNQPQHF. Written as DNA, the CDR3 is TGTGCCAGCAGTTTGGGCTACGGGGGGGGCAATCAGCCCCAGCATTTT.

V and J are TRBV19 and TRBJ1-6, with 10 bases lining up with TRBD1. V lost 6 bases and J lost 7; bases outside the gene matches: 6. CDR3 length: 15 residues. Germline lookup yields CDR1 LNHDA and CDR2 SQIVND (reference sequence). The DNA for the CDR3 is TGTGCCAGTAGCCCGACAGGGGGCCGGAATTCACCCCTCCACTTT. It codes for CASSPTGGRNSPLHF.

V and J are TRBV7-2 and TRBJ1-1; a possible D gene is TRBD1 (5 bases). The CDR3 is 15 amino acids. Germline-derived CDR1 and CDR2 are SGHTA and FQGNSA. With 8 bases removed from V and 5 bases from J, the gap between germline ends came to 21 bases. CDR3 protein: CASAIDSGGATEAFF. The CDR3 nucleotides read TGTGCCAGCGCTATTGATTCGGGGGGTGCAACTGAAGCTTTCTTT.

This clonotype is medium-sized (0.01 to 0.1%) in the sample. The gene calls are TRBV7-8 and TRBJ2-1, with 10 bases lining up with TRBD2. Per germline, CDR1 SGHVS and CDR2 FQNEAQ. CDR3 length: 15 amino acids. With 3 bases clipped from V and 13 bases from J, the junction kept 12 bases outside the gene matches. CDR3 protein: CASSFGTSVLISQFF. DNA for the CDR3: TGTGCCAGCAGCTTCGGGACTAGCGTCTTGATCTCCCAGTTCTTC.

The chain couples TRBV20-1 to TRBJ2-5, with D tentatively TRBD1 or TRBD2 (5 bases each). The CDR3 sequence is 18 residues long. V gave up 3 bases and J gave up 2 bases, with 25 bases separating them. In germline, CDR1 is DFQATT, CDR2 SNEGSKA (reference sequence). CDR3 loop: CSASLRGITGAAQETQYF. CDR3 coding DNA: TGCAGTGCTAGCCTCCGAGGGATTACCGGGGCCGCACAAGAGACCCAGTACTTC.

This clonotype was detected many times. This sequence joins TRBV20-1 and TRBJ2-7, with 7 bases identical to TRBD1. The CDR3 contains 13 residues. With V trimmed by 5 bases and J by 3 bases, 7 bases remained unmatched. The germline CDR1 and CDR2 sequences are DFQATT and SNEGSKA (reference sequence). The CDR3 DNA follows: TGCAGTGCTGTCCGGGACAGATACTACGAGCAGTACTTC. This sequence encodes CSAVRDRYYEQYF.

The V call is TRBV2, the J call TRBJ2-2; 8 nucleotides agree with TRBD2. Unmatched junction bases numbered 12, after V lost 6 bases and J lost 0 bases. Germline CDR1 and CDR2: SNHLY and FYNNEI. The CDR3 has 18 amino acids. The CDR3 DNA is TGTGCCAGCAGGGGGAAGGCGAGCGGGGGTGCGAACACCGGGGAGCTGTTTTTT. It is translated as CASRGKASGGANTGELFF.

This clonotype was detected only a few times. V gene TRBV5-1 combines with J gene TRBJ2-6; D is possibly TRBD1 or TRBD2 (5 bases each). Looked up from germline, CDR1 is SGHRS and CDR2 is YFSETQ. The CDR3 contains 17 residues. The V end lost 5 bases, the J end lost 4 bases, and 19 bases lay between the germline ends. The CDR3: CASRTGTALGGANVLTF. For the CDR3, the DNA is TGCGCCAGCAGGACCGGGACGGCCCTCGGCGGGGCCAACGTCCTGACTTTC.

This clonotype turned up a few times. The chain has TRBV9 and TRBJ2-5; D uncertain. From germline, CDR1 is SGDLS and CDR2 YYNGEE. V gave up 0 bases and J gave up 0 bases, with 6 bases separating them. There are 14 residues in the CDR3. CDR3 nucleotides: TGTGCCAGCAGCGTAGAGGGCAACCAAGAGACCCAGTACTTC. This sequence encodes CASSVEGNQETQYF.

The chain links TRBV6-5 to TRBJ2-7; 10 nucleotides match TRBD1. Germline-derived CDR1 and CDR2 are MNHEY and SVGAGI. Unmatched junction bases numbered 8, after V lost 6 bases and J lost 3 bases. The CDR3 contains 15 residues. CDR3 loop: CASRAGTGDGYEQYV. The CDR3 DNA follows: TGTGCCAGCAGGGCCGGGACAGGGGACGGCTACGAGCAGTACGTC.

The chain links TRBV6-5 to TRBJ2-7; D unclear. This CDR3 spans 15 amino acids. Trimming took 0 bases from V and 3 from J, leaving 12 bases between them. Germline V gene sequence: CDR1 MNHEY, CDR2 SVGAGI. The CDR3 is CASSYSTRGVYEQYF. In DNA form, the CDR3 reads TGTGCCAGCAGTTACTCCACCCGTGGGGTCTACGAGCAGTACTTC.

This clonotype was detected ten times or more. The rearrangement joins TRBV4-2 to TRBJ2-1; tentative D call: TRBD2 (5 bases). CDR3 length equals 15 residues. The germline V gene encodes CDR1 LGHNA and CDR2 YNFKEQ. V was pared by 4 bases and J by 4 bases, with 14 bases between. The CDR3 spells CASSPLASPYNEQFF. Written as DNA, the CDR3 is TGTGCCAGCAGCCCCCTGGCTAGCCCTTACAATGAGCAGTTCTTC.

This clonotype was seen only a few times. The rearrangement links TRBV6-2 or TRBV6-3 to TRBJ2-5, with 9 bases that match TRBD1. V shed 5 bases, J shed 3 bases, and the junction held 13 bases outside the gene matches. The CDR3 runs 17 residues. Germline V CDR1 and CDR2: MNHEY, SVGEGT. The CDR3, as DNA: TGTGCCAGCAGTCAGATGATGACAGGGGGGATTAAAGAGACCCAGTACTTC. This gives the protein CASSQMMTGGIKETQYF.

This clonotype occurred a few times. This chain connects TRBV7-9 to TRBJ2-5; D uncertain. The V end was cut by 6 bases, the J end by 1 base, with 12 bases between. The CDR3 runs 14 residues. Germline V gene sequence: CDR1 SEHNR, CDR2 FQNEAQ (reference sequence). The CDR3 sequence is CASRKDGFQETQYF. DNA for the CDR3: TGTGCCAGCAGGAAGGACGGATTCCAAGAGACCCAGTACTTC.

J is TRBJ2-3 and V is TRBV7-9; 9 positions match TRBD2. The CDR3 is 16 residues long. V was clipped by 5 bases and J by 0 bases; unmatched bases: 6. CDR1 SEHNR and CDR2 FQNEAQ come from the germline V gene (reference sequence). The CDR3 nucleotides read TGTGCCAGCAGCGCAGCTAGCGGGGTGAGCACAGATACGCAGTATTTT. This translates into CASSAASGVSTDTQYF.

This clonotype was counted a few times. The rearrangement joins TRBV29-1 to TRBJ1-1; maybe TRBD1 (5 bases). This CDR3 comprises 13 residues. Deletions cut 4 bases from V and 1 base from J, with 10 bases between. Per the germline V gene, CDR1 is SQVTM and CDR2 is ANQGSEA. CDR3 protein: CSVVETANTEAFF. In DNA, the CDR3 is TGCAGCGTTGTGGAGACAGCGAACACTGAAGCTTTCTTT. The variable domain in full, with the rest retrieved from reference TRBV29-1 and TRBJ1-1, is SAVISQKPSRDICQRGTSLTIQCQVDSQVTMMFWYRQQPGQSLTLIATANQGSEATYESGFVIDKFPISRPNLTFSTLTVSNMSPEDSSIYLCSVVETANTEAFFGQGTRLTVV.

This clonotype turned up a few times. The gene calls are TRBV4-1 and TRBJ2-7, with TRBD1 as a possible D gene (6 bases). The CDR3 has 15 amino acids. Trimming stripped 2 bases from V and 1 base from J, with 12 bases between. In germline, CDR1 is MGHRA, CDR2 YSYEKL. The CDR3 spells CASSQRAGASYEQYV. The CDR3 DNA follows: TGCGCCAGCAGCCAAAGGGCAGGGGCTTCCTACGAGCAGTACGTC.

The V and J genes are TRBV7-9 and TRBJ2-6; TRBD1 matches 11 bases. CDR3 length: 19 residues. From germline, CDR1 is SEHNR and CDR2 FQNEAQ (reference sequence). After removal of 5 bases from V and 3 bases from J, the junction contained 12 bases not matched to a gene. Written as DNA, the CDR3 is TGTGCCAGCAGCCTACGCCGGGACAGGGGGATGAATGGGGCCAACGTCCTGACTTTC. This codes for CASSLRRDRGMNGANVLTF.

The chain links TRBV14 to TRBJ2-3; 14 bases are shared with TRBD2. The germline gives CDR1 SGHDN, CDR2 FVKESK. The CDR3 runs 18 residues. J lost 8 bases, V lost 4 bases, and 14 bases had no gene match. CDR3 amino acids: CASSLKTGLAGVSATQYF. Written as DNA, the CDR3 is TGTGCCAGCAGCCTCAAGACGGGACTAGCGGGGGTTAGTGCTACGCAGTATTTT.

This clonotype was counted only a few times. V gene TRBV4-1 combines with J gene TRBJ2-5; TRBD1 might be the D (6 bases). CDR1 and CDR2 (germline): MGHRA, YSYEKL. The V end was cut by 1 base, the J end by 5 bases, with 14 bases between. This CDR3 has 15 residues. CDR3 DNA sequence: TGCGCCAGCAGCCAAGGGGACATCTTCATGGAGACCCAGTACTTC. It is translated as CASSQGDIFMETQYF.

For this clonotype: At one end the junction does not follow the germline gene, possibly because of a read error. The chain couples TRBV7-9 to TRBJ1-5; D remains unclear. The CDR3 runs to 15 residues. CDR1 and CDR2 (germline): SEHNR, FQNEAQ (reference sequence). The CDR3 DNA reads as TGTGCCAGCAGCTTAGCTGGGTACGGCAATCAGCCACAGCATTTT. This gives the protein CASSLAGYGNQPQHF.

This clonotype has ten or more counts. The chain uses TRBV12-3 or TRBV12-4 and TRBJ2-3; 11 bases line up with TRBD2. The CDR3 consists of 16 residues. V shed 7 bases and J 5 bases; nucleotides not matched to a gene: 11. Here the CDR3 reads CASKSLAGGWGDTQYF. CDR3 nucleotide sequence: TGTGCCAGCAAGAGTCTAGCGGGGGGCTGGGGAGATACGCAGTATTTT.

This clonotype occurred a few times. V is TRBV4-3 and J is TRBJ2-1; D unclear. Trimming left V 1 base short and J 5 bases short, with 9 bases between. Germline assignment: CDR1 LGHNA and CDR2 YSLEER. The CDR3 length is 14 residues. CDR3 sequence: CASSQGIPNNEQFF. The DNA of the CDR3 is TGCGCCAGCAGCCAAGGTATCCCCAACAATGAGCAGTTCTTC.